Reported below is one T cell receptor beta chain. This entry comes from a study of control samples from healthy donors and cancer patients. Sequencing used immunoSEQ multiplex PCR; TCRdb keeps in-frame clones, though not all of them. The sample includes 100,000 to 150,000 clones, about 88% seen only once; the top ten take more than 2.5%. The receptor was isolated from a man aged 50 or older in good health. The specimen sequenced was blood.

The CDR3 region is CASSQNRLATEAFF. CDR3 coding DNA: TGTGCCAGCAGCCAAAATAGACTGGCCACTGAAGCTTTCTTT. The genes are TRBV7-3 and TRBJ1-1, with D unclear. V was pared by 5 bases and J by 4 bases, with 14 bases between. The CDR3 sequence is 14 residues long. The germline V gene has CDR1 SGHTA and CDR2 FQGTGA.